The table lists the clone carrying this T cell receptor beta chain with many counts. Its antigen remains unknown. These data are taken from a study of response to subunit inactivated influenza vaccine. TCRdb passed the RT-PCR reads through MiXCR, listing each CDR3 protein once. This table holds about 480,000 distinct CDR3 sequences, around 13% found once. General observations from the study: The authors suggested that few new T cells are recruited per seasonal influenza vaccination.

The CDR3 consists of 14 residues. The germline CDR1 and CDR2 sequences are SGHDT and YYEEEE. J lost 2 bases, V lost 1 base, and 3 bases had no gene match. The TCR sequence derives from a man aged 45-65 years who received an inactivated influenza vaccine. The sample here was PBMCs from blood, taken about 40 days after vaccination. The V gene is TRBV5-6, the J gene TRBJ2-7; 7 nucleotides line up with TRBD1. CDR3 coding DNA: TGTGCCAGCAGCTTGATTGGGACAGCCTACGAGCAGTACTTC. Its translation: CASSLIGTAYEQYF.